This TCR beta chain was sequenced during a study of T-cell reconstitution after alpha-beta-depleted transplantation in children. Germline lookup yields CDR1 SGHRS and CDR2 YFSETQ. The ends were cut back, 0 bases at V and 2 bases at J, with 16 bases in the middle. The CDR3 has 17 amino acids. This clonotype was picked up many times. Library preparation (for TCRbeta) was performed with unique molecular identifiers. TCRdb used MiXCR to reprocess the PCR reads, holding one entry per CDR3 protein. The repertoire holds about 74,000 distinct CDR3 sequences, with less than 15% as singletons. This TCR was recovered from a male patient under 10 years old who had a stem cell transplant for acute lymphoblastic leukemia, so the T cells may come from the graft donor. Sequencing was performed on PBMCs, mostly from graft donor cells, taken 180 days after TCRalphabeta/CD19-depleted stem cell transplant. This chain links TRBV5-1 with TRBJ2-3; the D gene is possibly TRBD2 (5 bases). CDR3 residues: CASSLGPVGGYTDTQYF. CDR3 nucleotide sequence: TGCGCCAGCAGCTTGGGGCCAGTAGGAGGTTACACAGATACGCAGTATTTT.